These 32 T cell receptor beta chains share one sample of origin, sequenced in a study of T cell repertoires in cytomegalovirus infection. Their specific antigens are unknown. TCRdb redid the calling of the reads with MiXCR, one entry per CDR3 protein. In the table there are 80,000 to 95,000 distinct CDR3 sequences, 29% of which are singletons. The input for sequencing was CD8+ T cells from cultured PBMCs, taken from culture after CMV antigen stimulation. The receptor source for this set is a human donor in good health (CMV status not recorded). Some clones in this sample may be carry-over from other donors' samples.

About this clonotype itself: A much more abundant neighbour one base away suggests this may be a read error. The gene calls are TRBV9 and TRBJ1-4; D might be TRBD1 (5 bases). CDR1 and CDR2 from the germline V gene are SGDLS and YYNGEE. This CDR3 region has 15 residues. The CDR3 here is CASSTEGIVGEKLYF. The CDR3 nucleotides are TGTGCCAGCAGCACCGAGGGGATAGTCGGTGAAAAACTGTATTTT.

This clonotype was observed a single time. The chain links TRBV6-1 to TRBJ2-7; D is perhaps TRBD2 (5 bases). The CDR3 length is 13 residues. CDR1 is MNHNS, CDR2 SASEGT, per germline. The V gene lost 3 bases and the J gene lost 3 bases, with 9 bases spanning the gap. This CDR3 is CASSDRDGYEQYF. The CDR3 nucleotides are TGTGCCAGCAGTGACCGGGATGGCTACGAGCAGTACTTC.

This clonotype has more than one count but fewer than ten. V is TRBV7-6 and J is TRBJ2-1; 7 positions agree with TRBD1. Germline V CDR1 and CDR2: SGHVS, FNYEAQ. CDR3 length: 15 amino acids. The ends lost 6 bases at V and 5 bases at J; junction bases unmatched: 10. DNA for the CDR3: TGTGCCAGCAGTCTCGAACCCGGGACAGACAATGAGCAGTTCTTC. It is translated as CASSLEPGTDNEQFF.

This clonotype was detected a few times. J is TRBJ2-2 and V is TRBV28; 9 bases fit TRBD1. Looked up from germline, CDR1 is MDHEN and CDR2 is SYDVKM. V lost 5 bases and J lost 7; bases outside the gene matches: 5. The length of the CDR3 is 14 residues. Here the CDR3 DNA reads TGTGCCAGCAGTCTAGGGACAGGGATCGGGGAGCTGTTTTTT. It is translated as CASSLGTGIGELFF.

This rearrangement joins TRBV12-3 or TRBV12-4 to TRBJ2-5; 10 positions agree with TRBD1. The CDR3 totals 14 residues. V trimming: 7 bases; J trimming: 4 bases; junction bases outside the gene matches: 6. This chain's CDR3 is CASIGTGAGETQYF. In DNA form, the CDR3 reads TGTGCCAGCATTGGGACAGGGGCGGGAGAGACCCAGTACTTC.

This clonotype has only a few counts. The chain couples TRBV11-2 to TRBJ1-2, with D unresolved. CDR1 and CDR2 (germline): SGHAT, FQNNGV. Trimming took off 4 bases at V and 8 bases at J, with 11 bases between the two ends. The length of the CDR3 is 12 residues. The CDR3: CASSSAAGGYTF. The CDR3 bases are TGTGCCAGCAGCTCAGCGGCCGGCGGCTACACCTTC.

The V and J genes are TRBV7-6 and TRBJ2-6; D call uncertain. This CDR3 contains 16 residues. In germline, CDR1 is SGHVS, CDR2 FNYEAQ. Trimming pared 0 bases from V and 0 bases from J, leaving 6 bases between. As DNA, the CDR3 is TGTGCCAGCAGCTTAGCTTCGGGCTCTGGGGCCAACGTCCTGACTTTC. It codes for CASSLASGSGANVLTF.

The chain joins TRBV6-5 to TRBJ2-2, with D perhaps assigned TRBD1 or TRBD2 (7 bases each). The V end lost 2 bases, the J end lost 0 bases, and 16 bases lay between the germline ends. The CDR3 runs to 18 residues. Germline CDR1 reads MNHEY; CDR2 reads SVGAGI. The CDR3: CASSYTRQGLTNTGELFF. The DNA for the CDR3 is TGTGCCAGCAGTTACACACGACAGGGACTAACGAACACCGGGGAGCTGTTTTTT.

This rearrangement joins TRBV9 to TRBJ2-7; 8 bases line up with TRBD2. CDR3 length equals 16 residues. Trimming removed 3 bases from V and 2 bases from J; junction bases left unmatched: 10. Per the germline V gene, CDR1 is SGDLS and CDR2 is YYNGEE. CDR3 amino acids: CASSGGGGPIPYEQYF. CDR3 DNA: TGTGCCAGCAGCGGCGGCGGGGGGCCCATCCCCTACGAGCAGTACTTC.

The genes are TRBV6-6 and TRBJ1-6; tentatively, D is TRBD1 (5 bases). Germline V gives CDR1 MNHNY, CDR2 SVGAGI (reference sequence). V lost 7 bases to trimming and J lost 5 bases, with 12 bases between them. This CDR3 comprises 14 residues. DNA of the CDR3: TGTGCCAGCATCTCAGGGTGGGATAATTCACCCCTCCACTTT. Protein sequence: CASISGWDNSPLHF.

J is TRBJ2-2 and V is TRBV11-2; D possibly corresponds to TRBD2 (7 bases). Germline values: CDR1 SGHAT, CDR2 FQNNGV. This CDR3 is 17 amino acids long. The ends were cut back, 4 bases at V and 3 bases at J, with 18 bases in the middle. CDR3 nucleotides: TGTGCCAGCAGCTCCCGTGTGGGGGGGCTCGACACCGGGGAGCTGTTTTTT. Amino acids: CASSSRVGGLDTGELFF.

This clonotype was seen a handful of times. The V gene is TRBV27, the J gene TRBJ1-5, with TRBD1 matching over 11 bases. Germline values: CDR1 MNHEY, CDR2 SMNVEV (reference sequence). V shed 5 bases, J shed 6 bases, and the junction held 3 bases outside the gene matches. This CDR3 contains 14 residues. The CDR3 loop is CASSVGTGGQPQHF. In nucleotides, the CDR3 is TGTGCCAGCAGTGTAGGGACAGGGGGTCAGCCCCAGCATTTT.

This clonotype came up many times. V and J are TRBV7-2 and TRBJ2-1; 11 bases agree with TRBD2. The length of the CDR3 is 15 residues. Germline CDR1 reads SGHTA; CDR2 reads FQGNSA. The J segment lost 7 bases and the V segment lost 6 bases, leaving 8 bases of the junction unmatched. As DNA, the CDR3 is TGTGCCAGCAGTAATAGCGGGGGGGCTATTAATGAGCAGTTCTTC. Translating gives CASSNSGGAINEQFF.

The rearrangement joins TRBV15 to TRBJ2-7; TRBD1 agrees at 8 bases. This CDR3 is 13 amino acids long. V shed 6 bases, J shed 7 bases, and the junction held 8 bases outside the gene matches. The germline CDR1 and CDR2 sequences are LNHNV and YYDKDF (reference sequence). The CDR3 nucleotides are TGTGCCACCAGGATGACAGGGGAAGAGGAGCAGTACTTC. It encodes CATRMTGEEEQYF.

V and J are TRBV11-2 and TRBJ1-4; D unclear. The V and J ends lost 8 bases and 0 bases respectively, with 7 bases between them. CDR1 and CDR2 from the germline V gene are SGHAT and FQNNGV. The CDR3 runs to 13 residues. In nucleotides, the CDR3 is TGTGCCAGCCGCAGAGCAACTAATGAAAAACTGTTTTTT. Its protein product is CASRRATNEKLFF. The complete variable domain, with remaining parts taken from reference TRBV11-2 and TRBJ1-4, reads EAGVAQSPRYKIIEKRQSVAFWCNPISGHATLYWYQQILGQGPKLLIQFQNNGVVDDSQLPKDRFSAERLKGVDSTLKIQPAKLEDSAVYLCASRRATNEKLFFGSGTQLSVL.

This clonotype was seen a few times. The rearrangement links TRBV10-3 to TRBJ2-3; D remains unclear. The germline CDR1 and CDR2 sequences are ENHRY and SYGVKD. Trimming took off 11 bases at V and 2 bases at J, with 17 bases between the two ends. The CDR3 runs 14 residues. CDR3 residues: CASNFGGVTDTQYF. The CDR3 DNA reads TGTGCCTCCAACTTTGGTGGGGTCACAGATACGCAGTATTTT.

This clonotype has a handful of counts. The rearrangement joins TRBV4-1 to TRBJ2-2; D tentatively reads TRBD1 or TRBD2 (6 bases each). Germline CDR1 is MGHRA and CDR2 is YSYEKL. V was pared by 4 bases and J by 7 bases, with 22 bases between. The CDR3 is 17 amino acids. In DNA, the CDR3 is TGCGCCAGCAGCCCCCGTGGGGGGCTCTTCGTTGTCGGGGAGCTGTTTTTT. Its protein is CASSPRGGLFVVGELFF.

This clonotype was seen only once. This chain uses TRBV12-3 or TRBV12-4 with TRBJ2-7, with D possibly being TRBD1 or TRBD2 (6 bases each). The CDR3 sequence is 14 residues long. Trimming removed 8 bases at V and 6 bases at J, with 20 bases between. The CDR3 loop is CASGKGGQAGEQYF. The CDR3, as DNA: TGTGCCAGCGGGAAAGGGGGGCAAGCAGGCGAGCAGTACTTC.

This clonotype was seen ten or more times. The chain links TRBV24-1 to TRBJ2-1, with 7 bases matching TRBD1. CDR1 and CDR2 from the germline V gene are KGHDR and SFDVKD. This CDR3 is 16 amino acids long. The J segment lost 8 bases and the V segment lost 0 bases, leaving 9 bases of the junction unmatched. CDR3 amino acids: CATSDLDRDLSDEQFF. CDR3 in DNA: TGTGCCACCAGTGATTTGGACAGGGACCTCTCGGATGAGCAGTTCTTC.

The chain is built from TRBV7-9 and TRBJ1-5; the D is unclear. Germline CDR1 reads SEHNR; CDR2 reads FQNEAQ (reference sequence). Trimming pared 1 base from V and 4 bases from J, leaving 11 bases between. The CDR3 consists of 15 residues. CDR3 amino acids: CASSLEGSPNQPQHF. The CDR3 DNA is TGTGCCAGCAGCTTAGAAGGGTCACCTAATCAGCCCCAGCATTTT. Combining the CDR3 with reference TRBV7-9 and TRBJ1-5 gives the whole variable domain DTGVSQNPRHKITKRGQNVTFRCDPISEHNRLYWYRQTLGQGPEFLTYFQNEAQLEKSRLLSDRFSAERPKGSFSTLEIQRTEQGDSAMYLCASSLEGSPNQPQHFGDGTRLSIL.

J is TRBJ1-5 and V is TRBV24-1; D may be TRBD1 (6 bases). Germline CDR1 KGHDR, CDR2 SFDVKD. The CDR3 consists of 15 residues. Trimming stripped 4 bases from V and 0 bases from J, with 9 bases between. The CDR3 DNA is TGTGCCACCAGTGACGGGGACATTAGCAATCAGCCCCAGCATTTT. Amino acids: CATSDGDISNQPQHF.

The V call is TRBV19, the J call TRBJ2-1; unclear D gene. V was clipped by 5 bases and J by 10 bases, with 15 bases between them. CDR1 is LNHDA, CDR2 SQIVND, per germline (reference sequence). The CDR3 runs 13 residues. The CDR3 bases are TGTGCCAGTAGTCAACAGTCCGGGCCCGAGCAGTTCTTC. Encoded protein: CASSQQSGPEQFF.

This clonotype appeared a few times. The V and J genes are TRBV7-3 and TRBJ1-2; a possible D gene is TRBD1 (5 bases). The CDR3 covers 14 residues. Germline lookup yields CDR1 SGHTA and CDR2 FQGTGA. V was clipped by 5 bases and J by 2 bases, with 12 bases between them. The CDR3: CASSRGGGNYGYTF. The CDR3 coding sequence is TGTGCCAGCAGCCGCGGGGGGGGAAACTATGGCTACACCTTC.

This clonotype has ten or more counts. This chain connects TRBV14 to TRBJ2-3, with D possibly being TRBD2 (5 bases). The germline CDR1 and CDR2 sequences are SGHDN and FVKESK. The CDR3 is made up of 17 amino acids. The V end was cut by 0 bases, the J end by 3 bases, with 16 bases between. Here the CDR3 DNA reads TGTGCCAGCAGCCAAGATACTCTAGCCCCCGGTACAGATACGCAGTATTTT. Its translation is CASSQDTLAPGTDTQYF.

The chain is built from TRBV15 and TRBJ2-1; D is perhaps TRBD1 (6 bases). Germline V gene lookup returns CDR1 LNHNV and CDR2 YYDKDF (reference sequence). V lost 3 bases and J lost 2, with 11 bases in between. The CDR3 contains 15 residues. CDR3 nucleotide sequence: TGTGCCACCAGCAGTTTCCGGGACACCTACAATGAGCAGTTCTTC. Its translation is CATSSFRDTYNEQFF.

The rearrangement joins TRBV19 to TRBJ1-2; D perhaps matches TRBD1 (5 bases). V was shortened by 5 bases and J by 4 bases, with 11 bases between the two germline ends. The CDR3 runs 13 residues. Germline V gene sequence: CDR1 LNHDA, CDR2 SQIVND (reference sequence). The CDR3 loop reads CASSPGALYGYTF. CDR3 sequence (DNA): TGTGCCAGTAGTCCCGGGGCCCTCTATGGCTACACCTTC.

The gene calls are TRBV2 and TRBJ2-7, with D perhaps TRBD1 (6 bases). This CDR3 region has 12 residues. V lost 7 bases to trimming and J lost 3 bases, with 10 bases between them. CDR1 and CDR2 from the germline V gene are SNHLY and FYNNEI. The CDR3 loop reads CASTVRGYEQYF. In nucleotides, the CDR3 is TGTGCCAGCACGGTCAGGGGCTACGAGCAGTACTTC. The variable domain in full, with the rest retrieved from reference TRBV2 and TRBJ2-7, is EPEVTQTPSHQVTQMGQEVILRCVPISNHLYFYWYRQILGQKVEFLVSFYNNEISEKSEIFDDQFSVERPDGSNFTLKIRSTKLEDSAMYFCASTVRGYEQYFGPGTRLTVT.

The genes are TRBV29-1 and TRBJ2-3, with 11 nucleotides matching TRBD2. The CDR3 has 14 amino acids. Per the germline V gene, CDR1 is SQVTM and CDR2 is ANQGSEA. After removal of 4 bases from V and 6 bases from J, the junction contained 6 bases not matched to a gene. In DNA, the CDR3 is TGCAGCGTTGCACCTAGCGGGGGGAAGGATACGCAGTATTTT. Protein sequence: CSVAPSGGKDTQYF.

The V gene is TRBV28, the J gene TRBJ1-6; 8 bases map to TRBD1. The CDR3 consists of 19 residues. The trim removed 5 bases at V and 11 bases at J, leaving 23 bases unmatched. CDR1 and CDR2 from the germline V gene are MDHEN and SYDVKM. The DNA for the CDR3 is TGTGCCAGCAGTCGCCACCCTCCCTTCGGACAGGGAAAAAGGACACCCCTCCACTTT. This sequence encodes CASSRHPPFGQGKRTPLHF.

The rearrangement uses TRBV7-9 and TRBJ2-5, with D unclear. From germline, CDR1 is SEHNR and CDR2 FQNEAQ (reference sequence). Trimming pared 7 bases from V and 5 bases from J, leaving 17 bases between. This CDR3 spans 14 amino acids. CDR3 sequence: CASTEKGLRETQYF. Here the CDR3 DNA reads TGTGCCAGCACCGAAAAGGGCCTAAGGGAGACCCAGTACTTC.

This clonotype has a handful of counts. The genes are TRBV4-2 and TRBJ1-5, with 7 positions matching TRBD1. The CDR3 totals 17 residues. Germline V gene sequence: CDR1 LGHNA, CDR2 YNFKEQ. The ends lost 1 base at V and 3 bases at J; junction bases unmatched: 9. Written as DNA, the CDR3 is TGTGCCAGCAGCCAAGGACCTCCGGGGACAGTCAATCAGCCCCAGCATTTT. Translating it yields CASSQGPPGTVNQPQHF.

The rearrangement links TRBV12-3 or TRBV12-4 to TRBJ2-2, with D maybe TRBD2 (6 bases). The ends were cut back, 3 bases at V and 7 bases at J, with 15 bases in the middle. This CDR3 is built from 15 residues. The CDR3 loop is CASSFSGPAGGELFF. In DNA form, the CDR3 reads TGTGCCAGCAGTTTTAGCGGCCCCGCGGGCGGGGAGCTGTTTTTT.